This T cell receptor (beta chain) appears in the sequencing data of a study of blood T cell repertoires in COVID-19. Study context: The samples span acute and convalescent COVID-19 from the United States, Italy and Spain. Sources were T cells, B-cell-depleted T cells, or PBMCs; the material itself was cDNA or gDNA.

V gave up 2 bases and J gave up 4 bases; unmatched junction bases: 3. Germline V lookup: CDR1 SGDLS, CDR2 YYNGEE. The CDR3 covers 15 residues. Sequencing used immunoSEQ multiplex PCR; TCRdb keeps in-frame clones, though not all of them. Of over 70,000 clones listed, approximately 86% are singletons. This clone was picked up a small number of times. The sample was peripheral blood. The clonotype originates from a human donor in a cohort sampled during active COVID-19. V and J are TRBV9 and TRBJ2-6; 7 nucleotides match TRBD1. This CDR3 is CASSVTGRGANVLTF. For the CDR3, the DNA is TGTGCCAGCAGCGTGACAGGGAGAGGGGCCAACGTCCTGACTTTC.